The next 19 T cell receptor beta chains were all read from a single sample in a study of T cell responses to AZD1222 COVID-19 vaccine. Sequenced by immunoSEQ multiplex PCR; TCRdb stores in-frame clones only, minus some. The data contain some 40,000 clones, around three quarters of them singletons. This sample comprised peripheral blood, obtained on day 0 of AZD1222 vaccination. These receptors all come from an adult in good health.

This sequence joins TRBV4-2 and TRBJ1-1; D is uncertain. The germline gives CDR1 LGHNA, CDR2 YNFKEQ. CDR3 size: 12 residues. Trimming left V 6 bases short and J 4 bases short, with 9 bases between. The CDR3 DNA reads TGTGCCAGCAGTTCGGGTGGCACTGAAGCTTTCTTT. This encodes CASSSGGTEAFF.

The rearrangement uses TRBV24-1 and TRBJ2-3; 9 bases are shared with TRBD1. Trimming took 0 bases from V and 6 from J; bases not matched to a gene: 3. Germline CDR1 is KGHDR and CDR2 is SFDVKD. The CDR3 runs 15 residues. CDR3 bases: TGTGCCACCAGTGATTTGGCCGACAGGGGGGATACGCAGTATTTT. Protein: CATSDLADRGDTQYF.

This chain joins TRBV5-1 and TRBJ2-5; the D gene is possibly TRBD2 (5 bases). The germline gives CDR1 SGHRS, CDR2 YFSETQ. This CDR3 spans 13 amino acids. The V end lost 3 bases, the J end lost 5 bases, and 11 bases lay between the germline ends. The CDR3 is CASSWVWEETQYF. CDR3 in DNA: TGCGCCAGCAGCTGGGTTTGGGAGGAGACCCAGTACTTC.

The genes are TRBV29-1 and TRBJ1-1; D may be TRBD1 (6 bases). This CDR3 region has 14 residues. Trimming removed 5 bases from V and 3 bases from J, with 16 bases in between. Germline CDR1 SQVTM, CDR2 ANQGSEA. The CDR3 sequence: CSVPSQGEDTEAFF. The CDR3 region has the DNA TGCAGCGTTCCCTCACAGGGCGAGGACACTGAAGCTTTCTTT.

The chain joins TRBV7-3 to TRBJ2-5; perhaps D is TRBD1 or TRBD2 (5 bases each). Per germline, CDR1 SGHTA and CDR2 FQGTGA. The CDR3 spans 15 residues. Trimming removed 5 bases from V and 1 base from J, with 14 bases in between. The CDR3 spells CASSPGAGIQETQYF. In DNA form, the CDR3 reads TGTGCCAGCAGCCCCGGGGCAGGGATCCAAGAGACCCAGTACTTC.

The CDR3 DNA follows: TGTGCCAGCAGCGTAGCTTCAGGGCCCTACGAGCAGTACTTC. Its translation: CASSVASGPYEQYF. V is TRBV9 and J is TRBJ2-7; perhaps TRBD1 as D (5 bases). Germline CDR1 is SGDLS and CDR2 is YYNGEE. V was trimmed by 0 bases and J by 2 bases, leaving 9 bases between them. This CDR3 region has 14 residues.

The chain links TRBV21-1 to TRBJ2-3; the D segment call TRBD2 is taken from the table without a DNA check. TRBV21-1 is a recognized pseudogene. The CDR3 extends over 18 amino acids. The CDR3 sequence: CASAFKTSGGASTDTQYF. The CDR3 nucleotides read TGTGCCAGCGCCTTCAAGACTAGCGGGGGTGCTAGCACAGATACGCAGTATTTT.

This chain connects TRBV11-2 to TRBJ1-4, with D unclear. Trimming pared 5 bases from V and 11 bases from J, leaving 9 bases between. The CDR3 is 11 amino acids. Germline V lookup: CDR1 SGHAT, CDR2 FQNNGV. The CDR3 protein is CASSQKGKLFF. Here the CDR3 DNA reads TGTGCCAGCAGCCAGAAAGGGAAACTGTTTTTT.

This rearrangement joins TRBV7-8 to TRBJ2-6; no firm D call. Per germline, CDR1 SGHVS and CDR2 FQNEAQ. Trimming took 5 bases from V and 2 from J, leaving 10 bases between them. The CDR3 is 15 amino acids. The CDR3 DNA is TGTGCCAGCAGCCCTGTCTTCCCTGGGGCCAACGTCCTGACTTTC. This gives the protein CASSPVFPGANVLTF.

The chain recombines TRBV11-3 with TRBJ2-1; 7 nucleotides line up with TRBD1. The CDR3 is 15 residues long. Germline CDR1 reads SGHNT; CDR2 reads YENEEA. V was pared by 2 bases and J by 7 bases, with 8 bases of the junction left unmatched. The CDR3 coding sequence is TGTGCCAGCAGCTTAAGACAGGGAATGTGGAATGAGCAGTTCTTC. Residues: CASSLRQGMWNEQFF.

The chain's CDR3 is CASSEGTGDFWGYTF. In nucleotides, the CDR3 is TGTGCCAGCAGTGAAGGGACAGGGGATTTCTGGGGCTACACCTTC. The J gene is TRBJ1-2, the V gene TRBV6-1; 9 nucleotides match TRBD1. Germline CDR1 MNHNS, CDR2 SASEGT. The J segment lost 8 bases and the V segment lost 1 base, leaving 8 bases of the junction unmatched. The CDR3 loop spans 15 amino acids.

This chain uses TRBV5-1 with TRBJ1-5, with TRBD1 as a possible D gene (5 bases). CDR1 is SGHRS, CDR2 YFSETQ, per germline. The germline V and J ends were trimmed by 5 bases and 5 bases, with 26 bases remaining between them. The CDR3 is 18 amino acids. The CDR3 sequence: CASSPRTRTWFWDQPQHF. The DNA of the CDR3 is TGCGCCAGCAGTCCTAGGACAAGGACGTGGTTTTGGGATCAGCCCCAGCATTTT.

J is TRBJ2-3 and V is TRBV3-1 (or the pseudogene TRBV3-2); D might be TRBD1 (6 bases). V was pared by 8 bases and J by 3 bases, with 18 bases between. Germline values: CDR1 LGHDT, CDR2 YNNKEL (reference sequence). The CDR3 covers 15 residues. The CDR3: CASARLPGVTDTQYF. CDR3 coding DNA: TGTGCCAGCGCCCGCTTACCAGGGGTTACAGATACGCAGTATTTT.

This chain joins TRBV2 and TRBJ2-2; TRBD1 matches at 9 bases. Germline CDR1 and CDR2: SNHLY and FYNNEI. This CDR3 is built from 15 residues. With V trimmed by 8 bases and J by 5 bases, 9 bases remained unmatched. CDR3 sequence reads: CASSPRTGETGELFF. CDR3 sequence (DNA): TGTGCCAGCTCCCCAAGGACAGGGGAAACCGGGGAGCTGTTTTTT.

In this sample, this clone turned up a few times. This chain connects TRBV28 to TRBJ1-2; D gene uncertain. Trimming took 3 bases from V and 5 from J, leaving 7 bases between them. The CDR3 is 12 residues long. Germline CDR1 reads MDHEN; CDR2 reads SYDVKM. In DNA form, the CDR3 reads TGTGCCAGCAGTTTTGCGGGGTATGGCTACACCTTC. It codes for CASSFAGYGYTF.

CDR3 coding DNA: TGCGCCAGCAGCATTGAGAGGGGCCCCAATACGCAGTATTTT. Translated, it gives CASSIERGPNTQYF. J is TRBJ2-3 and V is TRBV5-1; D possibly uses TRBD1 or TRBD2 (5 bases each). This CDR3 is built from 14 residues. CDR1 is SGHRS and CDR2 is YFSETQ in the germline V gene. Between the trimmed V and J ends, which lost 4 bases and 7 bases, there was a span of 16 bases.

This rearrangement joins TRBV2 to TRBJ1-1, with D hard to call. This CDR3 contains 14 residues. V dropped 3 bases and J dropped 13 bases, with 21 bases sitting between them. From germline, CDR1 is SNHLY and CDR2 FYNNEI. The CDR3 nucleotides read TGTGCCAGCAGTGAGTGGGTAACGGGCCGATTTGATTTCTTT. It yields the protein CASSEWVTGRFDFF.

The rearrangement uses TRBV3-1 (or the pseudogene TRBV3-2) and TRBJ2-1, with a possible D match to TRBD1 (6 bases). CDR3 size: 12 residues. V dropped 5 bases and J dropped 11 bases, with 13 bases sitting between them. Germline CDR1 LGHDT, CDR2 YNNKEL (reference sequence). The CDR3 nucleotides read TGTGCCAGCAGCTTAGCCGGGACAAAGCAGTTCTTC. Translation: CASSLAGTKQFF.

This clone was found once. The chain joins TRBV5-1 to TRBJ2-5, with a tentative D call TRBD1 (6 bases). CDR1 and CDR2 from the germline V gene are SGHRS and YFSETQ. V lost 4 bases and J 3 bases, leaving 16 bases between the germline ends. This CDR3 has 15 residues. The CDR3 loop is CASSAGQLTEETQYF. In nucleotides, the CDR3 is TGCGCCAGCAGCGCCGGACAGCTTACTGAAGAGACCCAGTACTTC.